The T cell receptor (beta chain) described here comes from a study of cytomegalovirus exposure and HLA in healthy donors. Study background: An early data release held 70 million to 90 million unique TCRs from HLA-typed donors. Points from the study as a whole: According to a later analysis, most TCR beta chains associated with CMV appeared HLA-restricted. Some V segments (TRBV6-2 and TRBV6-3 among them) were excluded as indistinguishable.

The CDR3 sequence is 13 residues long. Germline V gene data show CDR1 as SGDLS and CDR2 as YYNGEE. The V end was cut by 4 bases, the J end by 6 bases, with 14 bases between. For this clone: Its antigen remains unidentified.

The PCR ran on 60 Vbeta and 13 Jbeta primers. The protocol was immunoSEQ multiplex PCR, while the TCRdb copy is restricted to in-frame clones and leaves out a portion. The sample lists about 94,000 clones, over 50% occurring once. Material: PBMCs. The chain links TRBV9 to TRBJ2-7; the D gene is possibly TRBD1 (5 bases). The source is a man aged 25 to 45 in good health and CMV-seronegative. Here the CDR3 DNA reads TGTGCCAGCAGCTATGGAACCCAGGGCGAGCAGTACTTC. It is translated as CASSYGTQGEQYF.